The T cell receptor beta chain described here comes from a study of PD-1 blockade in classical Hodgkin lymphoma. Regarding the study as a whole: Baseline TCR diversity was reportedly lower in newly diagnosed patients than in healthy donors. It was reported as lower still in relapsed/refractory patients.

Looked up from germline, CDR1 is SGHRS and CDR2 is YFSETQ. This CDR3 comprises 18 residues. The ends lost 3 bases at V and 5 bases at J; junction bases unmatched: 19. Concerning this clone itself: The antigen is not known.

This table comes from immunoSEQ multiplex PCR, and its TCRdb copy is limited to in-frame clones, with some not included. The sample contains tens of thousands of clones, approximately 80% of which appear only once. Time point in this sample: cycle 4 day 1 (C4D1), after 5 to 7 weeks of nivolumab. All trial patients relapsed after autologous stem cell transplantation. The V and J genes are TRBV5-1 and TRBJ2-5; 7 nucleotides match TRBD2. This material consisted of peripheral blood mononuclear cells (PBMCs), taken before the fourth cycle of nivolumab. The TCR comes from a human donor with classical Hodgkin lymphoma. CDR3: CASSSNPSSAGAQETQYF. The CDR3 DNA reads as TGCGCCAGCAGCTCAAACCCATCTAGCGCGGGAGCCCAGGAGACCCAGTACTTC.